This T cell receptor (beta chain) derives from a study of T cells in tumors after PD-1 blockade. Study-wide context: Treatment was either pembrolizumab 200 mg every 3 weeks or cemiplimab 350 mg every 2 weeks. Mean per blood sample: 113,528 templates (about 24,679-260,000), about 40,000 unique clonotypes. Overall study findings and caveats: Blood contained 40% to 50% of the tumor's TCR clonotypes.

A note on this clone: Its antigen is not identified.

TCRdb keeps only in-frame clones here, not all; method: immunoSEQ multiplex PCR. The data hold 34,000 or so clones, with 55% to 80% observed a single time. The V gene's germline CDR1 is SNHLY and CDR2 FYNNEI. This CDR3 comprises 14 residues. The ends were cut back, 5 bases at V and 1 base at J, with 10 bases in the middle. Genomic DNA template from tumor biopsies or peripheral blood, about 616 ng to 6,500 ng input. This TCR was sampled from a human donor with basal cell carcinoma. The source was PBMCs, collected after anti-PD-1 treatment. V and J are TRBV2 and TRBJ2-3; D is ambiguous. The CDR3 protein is CASSKGVRTDTQYF. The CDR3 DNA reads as TGTGCCAGCAGTAAAGGAGTCCGCACAGATACGCAGTATTTT.